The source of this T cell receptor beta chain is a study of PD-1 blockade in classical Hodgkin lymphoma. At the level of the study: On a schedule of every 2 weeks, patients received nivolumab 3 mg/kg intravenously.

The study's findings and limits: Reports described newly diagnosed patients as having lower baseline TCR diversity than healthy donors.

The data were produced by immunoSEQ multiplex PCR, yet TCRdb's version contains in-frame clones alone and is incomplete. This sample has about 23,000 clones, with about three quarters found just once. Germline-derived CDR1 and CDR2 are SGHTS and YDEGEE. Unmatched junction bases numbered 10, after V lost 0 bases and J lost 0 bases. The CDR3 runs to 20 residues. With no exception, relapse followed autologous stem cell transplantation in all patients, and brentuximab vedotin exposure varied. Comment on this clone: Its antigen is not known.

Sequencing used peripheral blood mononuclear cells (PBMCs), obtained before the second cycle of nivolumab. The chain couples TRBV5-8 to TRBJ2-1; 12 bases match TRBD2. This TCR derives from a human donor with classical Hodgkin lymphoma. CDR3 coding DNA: TGTGCCAGCAGCTTGGGTGCTGGGCTAGCGGGGGGGAGCTCCTACAATGAGCAGTTCTTC. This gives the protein CASSLGAGLAGGSSYNEQFF. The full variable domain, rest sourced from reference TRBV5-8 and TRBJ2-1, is EAGVTQSPTHLIKTRGQQATLRCSPISGHTSVYWYQQALGLGLQFLLWYDEGEERNRGNFPPRFSGRQFPNYSSELNVNALELEDSALYLCASSLGAGLAGGSSYNEQFFGPGTRLTVL.